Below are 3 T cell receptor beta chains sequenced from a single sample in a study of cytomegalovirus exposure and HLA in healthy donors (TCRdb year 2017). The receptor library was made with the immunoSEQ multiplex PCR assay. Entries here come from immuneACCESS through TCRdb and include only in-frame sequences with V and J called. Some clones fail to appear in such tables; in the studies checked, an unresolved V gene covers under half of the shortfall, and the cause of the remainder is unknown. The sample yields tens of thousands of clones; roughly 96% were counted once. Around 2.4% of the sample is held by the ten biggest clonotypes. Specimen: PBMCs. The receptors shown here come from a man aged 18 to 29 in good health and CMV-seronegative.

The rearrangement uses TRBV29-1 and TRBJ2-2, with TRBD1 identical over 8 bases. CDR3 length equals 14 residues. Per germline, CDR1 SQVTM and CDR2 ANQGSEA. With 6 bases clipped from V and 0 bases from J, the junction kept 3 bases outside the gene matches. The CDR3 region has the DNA TGCAGCGTCTCAGGGGGCGCGAACACCGGGGAGCTGTTTTTT. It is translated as CSVSGGANTGELFF.

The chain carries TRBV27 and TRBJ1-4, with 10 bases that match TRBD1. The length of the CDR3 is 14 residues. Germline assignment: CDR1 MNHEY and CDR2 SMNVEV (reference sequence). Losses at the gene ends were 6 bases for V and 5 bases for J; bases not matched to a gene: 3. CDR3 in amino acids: CASSTGQGNEKLFF. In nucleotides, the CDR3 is TGTGCCAGCAGCACGGGACAGGGGAATGAAAAACTGTTTTTT. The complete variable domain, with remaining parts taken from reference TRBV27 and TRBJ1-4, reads EAQVTQNPRYLITVTGKKLTVTCSQNMNHEYMSWYRQDPGLGLRQIYYSMNVEVTDKGDVPEGYKVSRKEKRNFPLILESPSPNQTSLYFCASSTGQGNEKLFFGSGTQLSVL.

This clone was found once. The CDR3, as DNA: TGTGCCACCAGCAGAGATCCAGGTCTCTCCTACGAGCAGTACTTC. It translates to CATSRDPGLSYEQYF. V usage is TRBV15 and J usage is TRBJ2-7; no clear D gene. V was shortened by 0 bases and J by 0 bases, with 9 bases between the two germline ends. Germline lookup yields CDR1 LNHNV and CDR2 YYDKDF (reference sequence). The CDR3 consists of 15 residues.